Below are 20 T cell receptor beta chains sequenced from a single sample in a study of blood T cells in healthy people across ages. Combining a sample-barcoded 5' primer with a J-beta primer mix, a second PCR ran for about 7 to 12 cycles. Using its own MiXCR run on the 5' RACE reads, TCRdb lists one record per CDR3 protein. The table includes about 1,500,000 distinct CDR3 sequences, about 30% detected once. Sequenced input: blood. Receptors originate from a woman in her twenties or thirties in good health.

CDR3 sequence: CASSRPTETQYF. CDR3 coding DNA: TGTGCCAGCTCACGACCCACAGAGACCCAGTACTTC. The chain couples TRBV18 to TRBJ2-5, with unresolved D. V was shortened by 4 bases and J by 4 bases, with 7 bases between the two germline ends. Germline CDR1 reads KGHSH; CDR2 reads LQKENI. CDR3 length: 12 amino acids.

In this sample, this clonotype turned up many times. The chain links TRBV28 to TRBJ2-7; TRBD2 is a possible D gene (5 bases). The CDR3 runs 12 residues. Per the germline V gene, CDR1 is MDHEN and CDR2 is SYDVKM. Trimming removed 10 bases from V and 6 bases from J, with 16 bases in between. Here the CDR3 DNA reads TGTGCCACCGTCGAGGGTGATGGCGAGCAGTACTTC. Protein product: CATVEGDGEQYF.

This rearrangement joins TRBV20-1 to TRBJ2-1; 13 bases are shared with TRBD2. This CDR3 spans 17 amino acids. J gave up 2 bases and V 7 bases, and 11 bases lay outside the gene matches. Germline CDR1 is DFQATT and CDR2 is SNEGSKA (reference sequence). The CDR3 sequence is CSVSGLAGLRPYNEQFF. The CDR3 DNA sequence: TGCAGTGTTTCGGGACTAGCGGGGTTACGCCCCTACAATGAGCAGTTCTTC.

The CDR3 here is CASSQAKGWATNEKLFF. The CDR3 nucleotides are TGCGCCAGCAGCCAAGCTAAGGGTTGGGCAACTAATGAAAAACTGTTTTTT. The gene calls are TRBV4-3 and TRBJ1-4; D is ambiguous. Deletions cut 1 base from V and 0 bases from J, with 12 bases between. This CDR3 region has 17 residues. The germline CDR1 and CDR2 sequences are LGHNA and YSLEER.

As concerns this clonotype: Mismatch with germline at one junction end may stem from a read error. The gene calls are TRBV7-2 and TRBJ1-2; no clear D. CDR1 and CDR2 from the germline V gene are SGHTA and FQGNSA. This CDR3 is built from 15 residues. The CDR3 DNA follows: TGTGCCAGCAGCTTTTCGACGGCTAATAACCATGGCTACACCTTC. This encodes CASSFSTANNHGYTF.

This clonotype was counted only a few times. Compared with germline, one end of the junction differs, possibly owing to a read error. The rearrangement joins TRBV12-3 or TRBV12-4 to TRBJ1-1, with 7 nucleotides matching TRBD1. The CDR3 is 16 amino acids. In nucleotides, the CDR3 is TGTGCCGGCAGTGCGGCGGGACAGTACATGAACACTGAAGCTTTCTTT. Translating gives CAGSAAGQYMNTEAFF.

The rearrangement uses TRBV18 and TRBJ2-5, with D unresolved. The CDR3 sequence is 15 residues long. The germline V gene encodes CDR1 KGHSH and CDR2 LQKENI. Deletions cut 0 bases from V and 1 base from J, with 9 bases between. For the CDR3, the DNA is TGTGCCAGCTCACCACCGTCCGAGCCCCAAGAGACCCAGTACTTC. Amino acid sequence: CASSPPSEPQETQYF.

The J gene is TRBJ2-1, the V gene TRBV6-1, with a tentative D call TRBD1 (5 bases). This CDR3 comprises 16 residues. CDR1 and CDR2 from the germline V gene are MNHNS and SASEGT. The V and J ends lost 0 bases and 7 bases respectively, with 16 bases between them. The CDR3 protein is CASSEALTDHGNEQFF. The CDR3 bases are TGTGCCAGCAGTGAAGCGCTGACAGACCATGGGAATGAGCAGTTCTTC.

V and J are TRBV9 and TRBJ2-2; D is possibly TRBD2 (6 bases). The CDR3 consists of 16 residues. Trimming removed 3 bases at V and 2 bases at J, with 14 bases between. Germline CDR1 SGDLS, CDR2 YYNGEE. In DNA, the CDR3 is TGTGCCAGCAGCGCCCGAATAGCGGTTAACACCGGGGAGCTGTTTTTT. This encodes CASSARIAVNTGELFF.

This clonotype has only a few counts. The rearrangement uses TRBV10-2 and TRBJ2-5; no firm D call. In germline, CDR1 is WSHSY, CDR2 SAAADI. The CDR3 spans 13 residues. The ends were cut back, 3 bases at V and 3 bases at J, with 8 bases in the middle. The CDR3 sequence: CASSEARKETQYF. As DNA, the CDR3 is TGCGCCAGCAGTGAAGCACGGAAAGAGACCCAGTACTTC.

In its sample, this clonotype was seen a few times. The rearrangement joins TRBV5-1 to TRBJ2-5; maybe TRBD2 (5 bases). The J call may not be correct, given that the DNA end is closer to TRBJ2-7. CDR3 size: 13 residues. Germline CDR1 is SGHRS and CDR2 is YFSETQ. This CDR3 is CASSLAEGVEQYF. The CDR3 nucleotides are TGCGCCAGCAGCTTGGCTGAGGGAGTCGAGCAGTACTTC.

DNA for the CDR3: TGTGCCAGCAGGATAGACCTCTCTGGGGCCAACGTCCTGACTTTC. Amino acid sequence: CASRIDLSGANVLTF. The rearrangement uses TRBV6-6 and TRBJ2-6; D is unresolved. The CDR3 has 15 residues. The germline V gene has CDR1 MNHNY and CDR2 SVGAGI (reference sequence). V was shortened by 6 bases and J by 0 bases, with 9 bases between the two germline ends.

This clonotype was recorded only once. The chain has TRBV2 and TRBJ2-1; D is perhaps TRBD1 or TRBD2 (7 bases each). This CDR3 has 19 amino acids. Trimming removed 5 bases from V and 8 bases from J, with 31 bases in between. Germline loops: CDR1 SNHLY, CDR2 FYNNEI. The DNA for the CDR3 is TGTGCCAGCAGTAAAAGACAGGGATTTTTCGGGGGGACCCCCGATGAGCAGTTCTTC. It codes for CASSKRQGFFGGTPDEQFF.

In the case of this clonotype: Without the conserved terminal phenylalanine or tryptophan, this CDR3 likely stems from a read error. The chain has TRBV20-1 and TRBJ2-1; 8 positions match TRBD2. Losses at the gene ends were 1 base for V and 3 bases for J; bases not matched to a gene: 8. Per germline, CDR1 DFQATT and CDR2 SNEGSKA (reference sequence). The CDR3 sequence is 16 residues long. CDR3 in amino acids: CSARVAGGGRYNEQFL. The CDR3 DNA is TGCAGTGCTAGAGTGGCTGGCGGGGGGCGCTACAATGAGCAGTTCTTA.

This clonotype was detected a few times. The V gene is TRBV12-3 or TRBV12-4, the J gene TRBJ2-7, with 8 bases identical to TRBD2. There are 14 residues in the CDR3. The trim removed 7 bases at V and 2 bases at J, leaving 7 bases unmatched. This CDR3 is CASTRGGTAYEQYF. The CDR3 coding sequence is TGTGCCAGCACCCGGGGGGGCACTGCCTACGAGCAGTACTTC.

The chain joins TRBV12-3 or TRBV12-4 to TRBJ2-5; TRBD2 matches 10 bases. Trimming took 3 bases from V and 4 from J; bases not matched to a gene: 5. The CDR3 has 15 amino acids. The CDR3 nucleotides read TGTGCCAGCAGTTTGAGCGGGGGGGATTTAGAGACCCAGTACTTC. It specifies CASSLSGGDLETQYF.

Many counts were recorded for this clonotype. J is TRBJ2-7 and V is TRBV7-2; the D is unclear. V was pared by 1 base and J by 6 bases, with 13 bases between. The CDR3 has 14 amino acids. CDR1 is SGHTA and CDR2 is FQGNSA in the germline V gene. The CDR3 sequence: CASSLGGTVFEQYF. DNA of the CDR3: TGTGCCAGCAGCTTAGGAGGAACGGTCTTCGAGCAGTACTTC.

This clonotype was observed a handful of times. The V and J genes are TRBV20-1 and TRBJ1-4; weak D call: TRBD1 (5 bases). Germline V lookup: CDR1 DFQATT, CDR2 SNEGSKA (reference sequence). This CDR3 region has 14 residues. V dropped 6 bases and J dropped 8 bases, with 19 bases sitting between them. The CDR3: CSAKAAGRGEKLFF. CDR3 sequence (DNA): TGCAGTGCCAAAGCGGCAGGGCGGGGCGAAAAACTGTTTTTT.

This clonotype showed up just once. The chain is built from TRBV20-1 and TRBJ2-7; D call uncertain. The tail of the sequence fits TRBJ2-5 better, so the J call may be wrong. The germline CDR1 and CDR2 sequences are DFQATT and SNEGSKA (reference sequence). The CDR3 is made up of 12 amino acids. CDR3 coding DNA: TGCAGTGCTGAGCTCCCTTCGGGGACCCAGTACTTC. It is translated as CSAELPSGTQYF.

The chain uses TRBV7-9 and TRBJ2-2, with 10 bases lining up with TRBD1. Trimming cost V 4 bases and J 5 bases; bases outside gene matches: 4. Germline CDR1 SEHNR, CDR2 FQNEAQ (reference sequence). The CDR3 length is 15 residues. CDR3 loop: CASSSGTGETGELFF. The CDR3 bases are TGTGCCAGCAGCTCCGGGACAGGGGAGACCGGGGAGCTGTTTTTT.